This TCR beta chain was sequenced in a study of persistence of HIV-infected CD4 T cells. For the study at large: Donors had been on suppressive ART for a median of roughly 8 years. Up to about 200 mL blood was drawn at multiple time points; a couple of donors had single-time leukapheresis.

Germline lookup yields CDR1 WNHNN and CDR2 SYGVQD (reference sequence). The J segment lost 4 bases and the V segment lost 4 bases, leaving 4 bases of the junction unmatched. CDR3 size: 14 residues. Sequencing used immunoSEQ version 4 in survey mode. Template was genomic DNA at roughly 9.6 ng/uL, with up to about 1 ug used per sample. The assay was immunoSEQ multiplex PCR, and TCRdb's table has in-frame clones only and misses some. The sample includes approximately 30,000 clones, approximately 82% of them seen just once. About this clone itself: The antigen remains undetermined.

Lysates of CMV-infected fibroblasts at 10 ug/mL stimulated these cells. CD40L-negative CD69-negative CD45RO-high memory CD4+ T cells were sorted as populations depleted of antigen-responding cells. The starting material was CD4+ T cells sorted from PBMCs after approximately 19-hour stimulation, obtained from a patient who received antiretroviral therapy. The clonotype originates from an adult man with HIV who was CMV-seropositive. The V call is TRBV10-1, the J call TRBJ2-3; TRBD1 matches at 8 bases. As DNA, the CDR3 is TGCGCCAGCAGTGGCGGGACAGGCGCAGATACGCAGTATTTT. Its protein is CASSGGTGADTQYF.